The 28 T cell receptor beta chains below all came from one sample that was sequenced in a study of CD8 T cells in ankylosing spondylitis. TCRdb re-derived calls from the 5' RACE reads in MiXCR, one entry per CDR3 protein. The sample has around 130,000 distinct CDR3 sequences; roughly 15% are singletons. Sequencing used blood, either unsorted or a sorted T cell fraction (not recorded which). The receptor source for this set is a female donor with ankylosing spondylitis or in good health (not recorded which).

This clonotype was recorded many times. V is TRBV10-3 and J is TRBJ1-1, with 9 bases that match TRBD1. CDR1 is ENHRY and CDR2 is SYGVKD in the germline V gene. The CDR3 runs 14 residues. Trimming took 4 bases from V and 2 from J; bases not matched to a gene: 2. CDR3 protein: CAISVQGANTEAFF. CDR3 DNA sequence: TGTGCCATCAGTGTACAGGGGGCAAACACTGAAGCTTTCTTT.

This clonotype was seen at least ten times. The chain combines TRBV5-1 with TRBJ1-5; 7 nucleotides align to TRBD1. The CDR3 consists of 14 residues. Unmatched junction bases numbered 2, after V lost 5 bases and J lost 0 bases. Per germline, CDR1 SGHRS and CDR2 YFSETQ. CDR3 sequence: CASSTGDSNQPQHF. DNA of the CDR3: TGCGCCAGCAGTACAGGGGATAGCAATCAGCCCCAGCATTTT.

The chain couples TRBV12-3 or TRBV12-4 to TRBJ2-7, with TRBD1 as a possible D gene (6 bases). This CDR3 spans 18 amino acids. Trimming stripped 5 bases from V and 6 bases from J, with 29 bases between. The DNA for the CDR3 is TGTGCCAGCAGTATCTCATCAGGGGTTGGGGGTTTAGTGGGCGAGCAGTACTTC. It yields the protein CASSISSGVGGLVGEQYF.

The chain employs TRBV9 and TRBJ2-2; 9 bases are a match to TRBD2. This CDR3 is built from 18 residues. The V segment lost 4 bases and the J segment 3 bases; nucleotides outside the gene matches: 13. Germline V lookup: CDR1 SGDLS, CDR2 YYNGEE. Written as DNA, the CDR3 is TGTGCCAGCAGCAATTTTCAGCGGGAGGCCGGGGACACCGGGGAGCTGTTTTTT. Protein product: CASSNFQREAGDTGELFF.

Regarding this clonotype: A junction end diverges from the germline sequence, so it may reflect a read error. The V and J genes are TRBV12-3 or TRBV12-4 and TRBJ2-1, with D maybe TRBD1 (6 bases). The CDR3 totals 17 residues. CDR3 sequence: CAGSPFSGTLPYNEQFF. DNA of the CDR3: TGTGCCGGCAGTCCCTTTAGTGGGACACTTCCCTACAATGAGCAGTTCTTC.

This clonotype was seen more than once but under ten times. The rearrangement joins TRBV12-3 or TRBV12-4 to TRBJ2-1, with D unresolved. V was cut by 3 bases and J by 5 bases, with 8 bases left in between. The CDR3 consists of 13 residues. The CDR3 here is CASSFGGHNEQFF. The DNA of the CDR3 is TGTGCCAGCAGTTTCGGTGGGCACAATGAGCAGTTCTTC.

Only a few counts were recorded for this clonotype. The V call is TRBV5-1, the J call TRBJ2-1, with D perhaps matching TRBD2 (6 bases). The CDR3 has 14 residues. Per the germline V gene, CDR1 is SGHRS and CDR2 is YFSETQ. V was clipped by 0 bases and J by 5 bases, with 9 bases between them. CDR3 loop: CASSLGTNDNEQFF. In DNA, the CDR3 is TGCGCCAGCAGCTTGGGGACTAACGACAATGAGCAGTTCTTC. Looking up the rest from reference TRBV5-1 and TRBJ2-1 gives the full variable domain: KAGVTQTPRYLIKTRGQQVTLSCSPISGHRSVSWYQQTPGQGLQFLFEYFSETQRNKGNFPGRFSGRQFSNSRSEMNVSTLELGDSALYLCASSLGTNDNEQFFGPGTRLTVL.

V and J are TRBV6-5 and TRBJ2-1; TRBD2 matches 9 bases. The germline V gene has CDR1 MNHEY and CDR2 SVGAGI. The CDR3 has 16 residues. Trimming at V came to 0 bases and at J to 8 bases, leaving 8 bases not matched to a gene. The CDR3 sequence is CASSYSPSGKGYEQFF. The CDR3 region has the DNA TGTGCCAGCAGTTACTCTCCTAGCGGGAAAGGGTATGAGCAGTTCTTC.

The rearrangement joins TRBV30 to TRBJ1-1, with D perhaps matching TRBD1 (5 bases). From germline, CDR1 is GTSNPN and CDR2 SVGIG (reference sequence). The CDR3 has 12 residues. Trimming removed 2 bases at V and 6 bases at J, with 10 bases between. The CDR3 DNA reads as TGTGCCTGGAGTTCGGGGCACGCTGAAGCTTTCTTT. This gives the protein CAWSSGHAEAFF. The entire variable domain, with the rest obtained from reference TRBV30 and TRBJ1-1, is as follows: SQTIHQWPATLVQPVGSPLSLECTVEGTSNPNLYWYRQAAGRGLQLLFYSVGIGQISSEVPQNLSASRPQDRQFILSSKKLLLSDSGFYLCAWSSGHAEAFFGQGTRLTVV.

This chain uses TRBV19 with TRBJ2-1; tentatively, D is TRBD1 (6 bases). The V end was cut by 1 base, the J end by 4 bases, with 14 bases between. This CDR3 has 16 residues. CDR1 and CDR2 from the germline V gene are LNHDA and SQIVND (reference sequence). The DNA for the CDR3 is TGTGCCAGTAGTATAGGAGGGACACCAAATTACAATGAGCAGTTCTTC. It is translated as CASSIGGTPNYNEQFF.

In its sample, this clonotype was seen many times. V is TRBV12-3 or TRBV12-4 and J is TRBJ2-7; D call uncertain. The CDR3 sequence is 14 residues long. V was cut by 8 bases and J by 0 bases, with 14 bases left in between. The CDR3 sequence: CASRTSASSYEQYF. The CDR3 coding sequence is TGTGCCAGCCGGACCTCAGCAAGCTCCTACGAGCAGTACTTC.

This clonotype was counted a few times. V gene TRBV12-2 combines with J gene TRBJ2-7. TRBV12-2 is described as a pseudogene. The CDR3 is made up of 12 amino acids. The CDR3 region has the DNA TGTGCAAGTCGCTCCCGCTTCTACGAGCAGTACTTC. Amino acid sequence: CASRSRFYEQYF.

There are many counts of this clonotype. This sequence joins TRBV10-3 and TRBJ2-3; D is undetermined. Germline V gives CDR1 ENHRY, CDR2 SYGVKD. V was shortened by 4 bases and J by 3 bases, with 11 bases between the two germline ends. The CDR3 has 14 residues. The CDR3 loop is CAISVGLGTDTQYF. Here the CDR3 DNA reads TGTGCCATCAGTGTTGGGCTAGGGACAGATACGCAGTATTTT.

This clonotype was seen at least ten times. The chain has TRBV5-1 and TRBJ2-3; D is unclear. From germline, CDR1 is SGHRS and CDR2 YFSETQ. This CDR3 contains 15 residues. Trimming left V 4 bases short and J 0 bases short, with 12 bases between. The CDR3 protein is CASSGTHTSTDTQYF. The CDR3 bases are TGCGCCAGCAGCGGAACCCATACTAGCACAGATACGCAGTATTTT.

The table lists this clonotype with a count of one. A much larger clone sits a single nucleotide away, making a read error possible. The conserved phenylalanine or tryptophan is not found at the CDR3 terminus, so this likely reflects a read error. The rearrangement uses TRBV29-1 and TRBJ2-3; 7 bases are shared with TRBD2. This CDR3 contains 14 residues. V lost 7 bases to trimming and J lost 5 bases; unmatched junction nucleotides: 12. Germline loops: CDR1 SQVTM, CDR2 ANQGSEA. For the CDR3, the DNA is TGCAGCGCCTTAGCACGGGAGCGGGGAGATACGCAGTATTCT. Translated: CSALARERGDTQYS.

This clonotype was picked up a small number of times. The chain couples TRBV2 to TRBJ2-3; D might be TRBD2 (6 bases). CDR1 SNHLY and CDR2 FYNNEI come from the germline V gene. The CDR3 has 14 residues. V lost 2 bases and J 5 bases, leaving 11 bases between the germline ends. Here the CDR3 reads CASSEISRGDTQYF. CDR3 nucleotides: TGTGCCAGCAGTGAAATATCGCGGGGAGATACGCAGTATTTT.

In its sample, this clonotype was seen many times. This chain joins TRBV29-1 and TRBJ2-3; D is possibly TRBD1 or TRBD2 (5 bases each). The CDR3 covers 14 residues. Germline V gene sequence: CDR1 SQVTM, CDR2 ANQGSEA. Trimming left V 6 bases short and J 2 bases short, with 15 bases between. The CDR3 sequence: CSVPGRAYTDTQYF. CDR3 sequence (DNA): TGCAGCGTACCGGGACGGGCATACACAGATACGCAGTATTTT.

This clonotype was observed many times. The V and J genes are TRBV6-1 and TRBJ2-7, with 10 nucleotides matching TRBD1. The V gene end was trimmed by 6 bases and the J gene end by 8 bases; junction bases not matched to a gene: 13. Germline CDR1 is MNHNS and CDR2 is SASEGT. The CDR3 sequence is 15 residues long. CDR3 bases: TGTGCCAGCAGAGATAGCGGGACAGGGGATCGTAAGCAGTACTTC. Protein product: CASRDSGTGDRKQYF.

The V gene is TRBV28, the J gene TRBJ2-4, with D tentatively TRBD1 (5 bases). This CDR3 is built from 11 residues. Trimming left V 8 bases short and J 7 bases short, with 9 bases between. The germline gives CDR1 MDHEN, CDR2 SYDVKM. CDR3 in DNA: TGTGCCAGCGGGGCCCGGAACATTCAGTACTTC. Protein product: CASGARNIQYF.

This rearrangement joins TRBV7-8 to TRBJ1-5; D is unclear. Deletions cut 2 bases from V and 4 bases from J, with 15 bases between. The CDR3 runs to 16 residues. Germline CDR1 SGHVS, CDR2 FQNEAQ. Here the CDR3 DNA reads TGTGCCAGCAGCTTAAGAGGCAATGGGGAGAATCAGCCCCAGCATTTT. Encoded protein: CASSLRGNGENQPQHF.

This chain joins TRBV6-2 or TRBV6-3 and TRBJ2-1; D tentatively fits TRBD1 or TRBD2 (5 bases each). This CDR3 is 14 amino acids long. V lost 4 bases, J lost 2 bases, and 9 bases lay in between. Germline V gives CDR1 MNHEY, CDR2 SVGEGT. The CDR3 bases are TGTGCCAGCAGTTCCAGGGACGCCTACAATGAGCAGTTCTTC. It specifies CASSSRDAYNEQFF.

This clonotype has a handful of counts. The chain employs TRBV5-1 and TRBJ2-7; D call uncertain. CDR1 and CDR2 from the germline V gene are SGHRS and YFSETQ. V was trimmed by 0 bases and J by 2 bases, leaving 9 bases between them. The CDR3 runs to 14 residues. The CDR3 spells CASSLGPGTYEQYF. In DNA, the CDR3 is TGCGCCAGCAGCTTGGGACCGGGCACCTACGAGCAGTACTTC.

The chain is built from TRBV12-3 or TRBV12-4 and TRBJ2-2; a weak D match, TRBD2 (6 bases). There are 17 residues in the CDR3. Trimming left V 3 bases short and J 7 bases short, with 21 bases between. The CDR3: CASSFRGGAATGGELFF. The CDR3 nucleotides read TGTGCCAGCAGTTTCCGTGGCGGGGCAGCCACGGGCGGGGAGCTGTTTTTT.

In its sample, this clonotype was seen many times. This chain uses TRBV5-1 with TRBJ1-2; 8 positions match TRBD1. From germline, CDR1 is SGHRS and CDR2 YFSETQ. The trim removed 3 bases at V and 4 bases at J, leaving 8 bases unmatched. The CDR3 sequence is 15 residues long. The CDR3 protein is CASSYGTGGSYGYTF. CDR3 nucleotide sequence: TGCGCCAGCAGCTACGGGACAGGCGGTTCCTATGGCTACACCTTC.

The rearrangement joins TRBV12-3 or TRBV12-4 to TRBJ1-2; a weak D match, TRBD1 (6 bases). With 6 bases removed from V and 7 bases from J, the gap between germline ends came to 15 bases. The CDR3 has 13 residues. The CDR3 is CASSLLGGSGYTF. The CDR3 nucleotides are TGTGCCAGCAGCCTTTTGGGGGGCAGTGGCTACACCTTC.

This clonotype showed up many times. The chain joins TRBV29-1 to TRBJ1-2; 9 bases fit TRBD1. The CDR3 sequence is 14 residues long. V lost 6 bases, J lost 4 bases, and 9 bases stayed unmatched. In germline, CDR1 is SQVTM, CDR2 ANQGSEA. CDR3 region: CSVDGQGFSYGYTF. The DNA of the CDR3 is TGCAGCGTCGACGGACAGGGGTTTTCCTATGGCTACACCTTC.

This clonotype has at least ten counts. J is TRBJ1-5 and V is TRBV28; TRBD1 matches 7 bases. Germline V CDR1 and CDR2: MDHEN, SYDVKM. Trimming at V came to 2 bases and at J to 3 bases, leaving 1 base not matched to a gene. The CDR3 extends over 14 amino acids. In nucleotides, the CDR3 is TGTGCCAGCAGTTTAGGGACAGTCAATCAGCCCCAGCATTTT. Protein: CASSLGTVNQPQHF. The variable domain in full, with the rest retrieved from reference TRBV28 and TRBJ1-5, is DVKVTQSSRYLVKRTGEKVFLECVQDMDHENMFWYRQDPGLGLRLIYFSYDVKMKEKGDIPEGYSVSREKKERFSLILESASTNQTSMYLCASSLGTVNQPQHFGDGTRLSIL.

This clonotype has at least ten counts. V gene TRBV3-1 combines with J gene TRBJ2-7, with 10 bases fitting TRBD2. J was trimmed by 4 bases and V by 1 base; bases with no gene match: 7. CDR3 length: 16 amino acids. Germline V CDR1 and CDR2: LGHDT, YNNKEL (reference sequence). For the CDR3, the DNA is TGTGCCAGCAGCCAAGGGCCTAGCGGGGGACCATACGAGCAGTACTTC. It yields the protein CASSQGPSGGPYEQYF.